Below are 24 T cell receptor beta chains sequenced from a single sample in a study of PD-1 blockade in classical Hodgkin lymphoma. Time point of the sample: cycle 4 day 1 (C4D1), after around six weeks of nivolumab. Patients all relapsed after autologous stem cell transplantation, and there was variation in brentuximab vedotin exposure. TCRdb's table, derived via immunoSEQ multiplex PCR, lists solely in-frame clones and lacks some. This table holds around 90,000 clones, around 78% found once. The sequenced sample was peripheral blood mononuclear cells (PBMCs), obtained before the fourth cycle of nivolumab. These receptors were obtained from a human donor with classical Hodgkin lymphoma.

J is TRBJ1-4 and V is TRBV29-1, with 7 bases aligning to TRBD1. The CDR3 covers 17 residues. The V and J ends lost 6 bases and 4 bases, in that order; junction bases with no gene match: 17. Germline values: CDR1 SQVTM, CDR2 ANQGSEA. The CDR3 sequence is CSVGWTGFEGVNEKLFF. Written as DNA, the CDR3 is TGCAGCGTCGGATGGACAGGATTCGAGGGGGTTAATGAAAAACTGTTTTTT.

The CDR3 reads CASSWTSGNYEQYF. The CDR3 DNA sequence: TGTGCCAGCAGCTGGACTAGCGGTAACTACGAGCAGTACTTC. The chain carries TRBV11-2 and TRBJ2-7, with 10 bases lining up with TRBD2. Germline CDR1 reads SGHAT; CDR2 reads FQNNGV. The CDR3 is 14 residues long. The J segment lost 3 bases and the V segment lost 4 bases, leaving 3 bases of the junction unmatched.

Here the CDR3 DNA reads TGTGCCAGCAGTCAAGGGGGAAACGGTGAAGCTTTCTTT. This codes for CASSQGGNGEAFF. This chain uses TRBV28 with TRBJ1-1; tentative D call: TRBD1 (6 bases). The CDR3 is 13 residues long. Germline V gene data show CDR1 as MDHEN and CDR2 as SYDVKM. Deletions cut 5 bases from V and 7 bases from J, with 14 bases between.

This chain uses TRBV10-3 with TRBJ1-4, with D unresolved. V lost 6 bases, J lost 1 base, and 12 bases lay in between. Germline loops: CDR1 ENHRY, CDR2 SYGVKD. The CDR3 consists of 15 residues. The CDR3 DNA follows: TGTGCCATCAGGCCCGGGCCGGGAACTAATGAAAAACTGTTTTTT. Its protein is CAIRPGPGTNEKLFF.

The chain links TRBV2 to TRBJ2-3, with 9 bases fitting TRBD1. This CDR3 is built from 14 residues. Germline-derived CDR1 and CDR2 are SNHLY and FYNNEI. After removal of 6 bases from V and 1 base from J, the junction contained 2 bases not matched to a gene. The CDR3 DNA follows: TGTGCCAGCAGAGGACAGGGGCGCACAGATACGCAGTATTTT. This encodes CASRGQGRTDTQYF.

About this clone: Different DNA sequences within this sample yield the same CDR3. This chain uses TRBV7-9 with TRBJ2-7; D gene ambiguous. There are 12 residues in the CDR3. Per germline, CDR1 SEHNR and CDR2 FQNEAQ (reference sequence). Trimming left V 1 base short and J 4 bases short, with 5 bases between. The CDR3 sequence: CASSLVSYEQYF. CDR3 nucleotide sequence: TGTGCCAGCAGCTTAGTTTCTTACGAGCAGTACTTC.

This clone was seen once. The J gene is TRBJ1-1, the V gene TRBV5-6, with D unclear. CDR1 is SGHDT and CDR2 is YYEEEE in the germline V gene. The CDR3 is made up of 11 amino acids. With 5 bases removed from V and 7 bases from J, the gap between germline ends came to 9 bases. CDR3 DNA: TGTGCCAGCAGTTCCGGGGTTGAAGCTTTCTTT. Protein: CASSSGVEAFF.

The genes are TRBV29-1 and TRBJ2-7; D remains ambiguous. The CDR3 consists of 13 residues. Trimming pared 4 bases from V and 1 base from J, leaving 11 bases between. The germline gives CDR1 SQVTM, CDR2 ANQGSEA. The CDR3, as DNA: TGCAGCGTTGGGAGAGGTGTTTCCTACGAGCAGTACTTC. This translates into CSVGRGVSYEQYF.

This rearrangement joins TRBV7-3 to TRBJ2-1; D unclear. From germline, CDR1 is SGHTA and CDR2 FQGTGA. With 7 bases removed from V and 8 bases from J, the gap between germline ends came to 21 bases. The CDR3 extends over 15 amino acids. CDR3 nucleotide sequence: TGTGCCAGCAAACTGGGCCAAGGCTCCTGGGATGAGCAGTTCTTC. Its protein is CASKLGQGSWDEQFF. Together with reference TRBV7-3 and TRBJ2-1, the CDR3 gives the full variable domain: GAGVSQTPSNKVTEKGKYVELRCDPISGHTALYWYRQSLGQGPEFLIYFQGTGAADDSGLPNDRFFAVRPEGSVSTLKIQRTERGDSAVYLCASKLGQGSWDEQFFGPGTRLTVL.

This clone has only one observation. CDR3 region: CASSLLTSWSSYEQYF. The DNA of the CDR3 is TGTGCCAGCAGTTTACTGACTAGCTGGAGCTCCTACGAGCAGTACTTC. This chain joins TRBV27 and TRBJ2-7, with 7 bases aligning to TRBD2. Germline loops: CDR1 MNHEY, CDR2 SMNVEV (reference sequence). There are 16 residues in the CDR3. Trimming removed 2 bases from V and 0 bases from J; junction bases left unmatched: 7.

The gene calls are TRBV6-5 and TRBJ1-2, with a tentative D call TRBD1 (6 bases). The V and J ends lost 4 bases and 4 bases respectively, with 10 bases between them. The germline V gene has CDR1 MNHEY and CDR2 SVGAGI. This CDR3 region has 13 residues. The CDR3, as DNA: TGTGCCAGCAGTTTAGGAGGGGGCTATGGCTACACCTTC. It codes for CASSLGGGYGYTF.

This rearrangement joins TRBV5-5 to TRBJ1-2, with TRBD1 identical over 7 bases. The V and J ends lost 4 bases and 4 bases, in that order; junction bases with no gene match: 7. This CDR3 is 14 amino acids long. From germline, CDR1 is SGHKS and CDR2 YYEKEE (reference sequence). CDR3 coding DNA: TGTGCCAGCAGCCACCGGGACAGAGTCTATGGCTACACCTTC. It is translated as CASSHRDRVYGYTF.

The V call is TRBV6-1, the J call TRBJ1-5; possibly TRBD1 for D (5 bases). V lost 3 bases, J lost 2 bases, and 17 bases lay in between. This CDR3 comprises 17 residues. In germline, CDR1 is MNHNS, CDR2 SASEGT. The CDR3: CASSEPGRGGGNQPQHF. CDR3 in DNA: TGTGCCAGCAGTGAGCCGGGACGGGGTGGCGGCAATCAGCCCCAGCATTTT.

The V and J genes are TRBV7-9 and TRBJ1-4; the D gene is possibly TRBD1 (6 bases). The ends were cut back, 2 bases at V and 7 bases at J, with 14 bases in the middle. Germline CDR1 is SEHNR and CDR2 is FQNEAQ (reference sequence). The CDR3 runs to 15 residues. Written as DNA, the CDR3 is TGTGCCAGCAGCTTAAGGAGGACAGTAGGTGAAAAACTGTTTTTT. It codes for CASSLRRTVGEKLFF.

The chain carries TRBV28 and TRBJ1-2; D possibly corresponds to TRBD1 (5 bases). This CDR3 spans 13 amino acids. The V gene's germline CDR1 is MDHEN and CDR2 SYDVKM. Trimming took 7 bases from V and 4 from J, leaving 13 bases between them. The CDR3 sequence: CASIEGMGYGYTF. Written as DNA, the CDR3 is TGTGCCAGCATTGAGGGGATGGGCTATGGCTACACCTTC.

The rearrangement uses TRBV6-5 and TRBJ1-1, with D possibly matching TRBD1 (6 bases). The V gene lost 5 bases and the J gene lost 0 bases, with 13 bases spanning the gap. There are 15 residues in the CDR3. Germline V gene data show CDR1 as MNHEY and CDR2 as SVGAGI. CDR3 sequence (DNA): TGTGCCAGCAGTACCACCGACAGGATGAACACTGAAGCTTTCTTT. Translated: CASSTTDRMNTEAFF.

This clone was found a few times. V usage is TRBV5-1 and J usage is TRBJ1-6, with D perhaps matching TRBD1 (6 bases). V lost 0 bases, J lost 9 bases, and 13 bases lay in between. The CDR3 has 15 amino acids. Germline lookup yields CDR1 SGHRS and CDR2 YFSETQ. The CDR3 DNA sequence: TGCGCCAGCAGCTTGGTAGGGGGACTCCTTTCACCCCTCCACTTT. The encoded protein is CASSLVGGLLSPLHF.

This rearrangement joins TRBV27 to TRBJ2-7; weak D call: TRBD1 (6 bases). CDR1 and CDR2 (germline): MNHEY, SMNVEV (reference sequence). V was clipped by 5 bases and J by 2 bases, with 16 bases between them. This CDR3 has 15 amino acids. CDR3 nucleotides: TGTGCCAGCAGTACGACAGGCGTAAGGGCCTACGAGCAGTACTTC. It is translated as CASSTTGVRAYEQYF.

DNA of the CDR3: TGTGCCAGCAGCTCCGGACAGGTTTTTGGTGAAAAACTGTTTTTT. Amino acids: CASSSGQVFGEKLFF. This chain links TRBV7-9 with TRBJ1-4, with 7 nucleotides matching TRBD1. V was pared by 4 bases and J by 7 bases, with 9 bases of the junction left unmatched. The length of the CDR3 is 15 residues. In germline, CDR1 is SEHNR, CDR2 FQNEAQ (reference sequence).

Only a few counts were recorded for this clone. The chain employs TRBV19 and TRBJ2-1; D unresolved. The CDR3 is made up of 12 amino acids. The germline V gene encodes CDR1 LNHDA and CDR2 SQIVND (reference sequence). V dropped 5 bases and J dropped 2 bases, with 4 bases sitting between them. CDR3 sequence reads: CASSLAYNEQFF. The CDR3 DNA follows: TGTGCCAGTAGTCTCGCCTACAATGAGCAGTTCTTC.

This sequence joins TRBV5-1 and TRBJ2-6; 9 bases fit TRBD1. The germline V gene encodes CDR1 SGHRS and CDR2 YFSETQ. Losses at the gene ends were 2 bases for V and 0 bases for J; bases not matched to a gene: 3. The CDR3 is made up of 17 amino acids. CDR3 coding DNA: TGCGCCAGCAGCTTCGGGACAGGGAGCTCTGGGGCCAACGTCCTGACTTTC. It specifies CASSFGTGSSGANVLTF.

The chain joins TRBV7-9 to TRBJ1-3; a weak D match, TRBD1 (5 bases). There are 18 residues in the CDR3. Germline V gene lookup returns CDR1 SEHNR and CDR2 FQNEAQ (reference sequence). Trimming removed 8 bases from V and 0 bases from J, with 23 bases in between. Here the CDR3 DNA reads TGTGCCAGCCCCGCGGAAGGATGGGACTCAGGCTCTGGAAACACCATATATTTT. As protein: CASPAEGWDSGSGNTIYF.

The sample holds one count of this clone. This sequence joins TRBV7-2 and TRBJ2-7; 7 nucleotides align to TRBD1. The CDR3 covers 14 residues. V shed 4 bases, J shed 4 bases, and the junction held 7 bases outside the gene matches. Germline-derived CDR1 and CDR2 are SGHTA and FQGNSA. The CDR3: CASSWTGTEYEQYF. CDR3 in DNA: TGTGCCAGCAGCTGGACCGGGACAGAGTACGAGCAGTACTTC.

The chain recombines TRBV2 with TRBJ2-5; 10 bases line up with TRBD2. Germline V CDR1 and CDR2: SNHLY, FYNNEI. V lost 7 bases to trimming and J lost 2 bases; unmatched junction nucleotides: 4. There are 14 residues in the CDR3. CDR3 sequence reads: CASKLAGRQETQYF. CDR3 DNA sequence: TGTGCCAGCAAACTAGCGGGAAGACAAGAGACCCAGTACTTC. Combining the CDR3 with reference TRBV2 and TRBJ2-5 gives the whole variable domain EPEVTQTPSHQVTQMGQEVILRCVPISNHLYFYWYRQILGQKVEFLVSFYNNEISEKSEIFDDQFSVERPDGSNFTLKIRSTKLEDSAMYFCASKLAGRQETQYFGPGTRLLVL.